Here is one T cell receptor beta chain with its context. Its antigen remains unidentified. Germline-derived CDR1 and CDR2 are SGHRS and YFSETQ. The germline V and J ends were trimmed by 2 bases and 8 bases, with 11 bases remaining between them. This CDR3 has 13 residues. All of the isolated RNA was reverse transcribed, so expressed TCRB transcripts were sequenced. An average of approximately 4 million reads was obtained for naive, central memory and regulatory T cell samples. The data were produced by immunoSEQ multiplex PCR, yet TCRdb's version contains in-frame clones alone and is incomplete. The sample holds some 140,000 clones, approximately 10% seen once. The data derive from a study of beta chain features in type 1 diabetes. Study-wide results and caveats: TCRB CDR3s from Type 1 diabetes patients were moderately but significantly shorter in all four CD4+ subsets.

The specimen was central memory CD4+ T cells from blood. The V gene is TRBV5-1, the J gene TRBJ2-1, with D unclear. The sequence was obtained from a man aged 25-45 years with type 1 diabetes. DNA for the CDR3: TGCGCCAGCAGCTTTCAACAGTTCGATGAGCAGTTCTTC. This translates into CASSFQQFDEQFF.